Presented here are 20 T cell receptor beta chains from one specimen sequenced in a study of T-cell reconstitution after alpha-beta-depleted transplantation in children. The authors prepared the TCRbeta library with unique molecular identifiers. TCRdb re-derived calls from the PCR reads in MiXCR, one entry per CDR3 protein. The sample has 200,000 to 250,000 distinct CDR3 sequences, just under 8.5% seen once. Material: PBMCs, mostly from graft donor cells, obtained 180 days after TCRalphabeta/CD19-depleted stem cell transplant. The receptors were gathered from a male patient aged 10 to 17 who had a stem cell transplant for acute lymphoblastic leukemia, so the T cells may come from the graft donor.

This clonotype was seen repeatedly, ten times or more. V usage is TRBV19 and J usage is TRBJ1-5; possibly TRBD1 for D (6 bases). Germline assignment: CDR1 LNHDA and CDR2 SQIVND (reference sequence). The CDR3 covers 15 residues. V dropped 5 bases and J dropped 0 bases, with 11 bases sitting between them. The CDR3 DNA is TGTGCCAGTAGTGCGACAGGACCTAGCAATCAGCCCCAGCATTTT. It encodes CASSATGPSNQPQHF. Together with reference TRBV19 and TRBJ1-5, the CDR3 gives the full variable domain: DGGITQSPKYLFRKEGQNVTLSCEQNLNHDAMYWYRQDPGQGLRLIYYSQIVNDFQKGDIAEGYSVSREKKESFPLTVTSAQKNPTAFYLCASSATGPSNQPQHFGDGTRLSIL.

The chain links TRBV11-1 to TRBJ2-1; TRBD1 might be the D (6 bases). Trimming shortened V by 1 base and J by 11 bases, and 9 bases separated the two germline ends. Germline CDR1 is SGHAT and CDR2 is FQDESV (reference sequence). The CDR3 consists of 12 residues. The CDR3 protein is CASSLGDRQQFF. DNA of the CDR3: TGTGCCAGCAGCTTAGGCGACAGGCAGCAGTTCTTC.

This clonotype was seen only a few times. V is TRBV20-1 and J is TRBJ1-2; no clear D. The germline V and J ends were trimmed by 1 base and 4 bases, with 16 bases remaining between them. Germline-derived CDR1 and CDR2 are DFQATT and SNEGSKA (reference sequence). This CDR3 has 15 amino acids. The CDR3: CSARAPQVMGYGYTF. CDR3 sequence (DNA): TGCAGTGCTAGAGCCCCACAAGTGATGGGCTATGGCTACACCTTC.

About this clonotype: Possible read error: a much larger clone is one base away. This chain connects TRBV13 to TRBJ1-5; D is unresolved. The germline V gene has CDR1 PRHDT and CDR2 FYEKMQ (reference sequence). The CDR3 runs 13 residues. In DNA, the CDR3 is TGTACCAGCACCCCGTCCGGACATCAGCCCCAGCATTTT. Its protein product is CTSTPSGHQPQHF.

This clonotype has a count of ten or more. The genes are TRBV18 and TRBJ1-1; 7 bases fit TRBD1. V lost 0 bases, J lost 9 bases, and 4 bases stayed unmatched. This CDR3 has 13 amino acids. Germline V CDR1 and CDR2: KGHSH, LQKENI. CDR3 protein: CASSPPEDRQAFF. Written as DNA, the CDR3 is TGTGCCAGCTCACCACCTGAGGACAGGCAAGCTTTCTTT.

In this sample, this clonotype turned up many times. V gene TRBV16 combines with J gene TRBJ1-5; D gene ambiguous. TRBJ2-3 explains the end of the DNA better; the J call may be wrong. This CDR3 has 14 residues. Germline CDR1 reads KGHSY; CDR2 reads FQNENV. The CDR3 here is CASSQSTVLQPQYF. The CDR3 bases are TGTGCCAGCAGCCAATCCACAGTCCTTCAGCCCCAGTATTTT.

The chain has TRBV19 and TRBJ1-2; tentatively, D is TRBD1 (6 bases). CDR3 length equals 11 residues. Germline CDR1 and CDR2: LNHDA and SQIVND (reference sequence). With 7 bases removed from V and 6 bases from J, the gap between germline ends came to 9 bases. For the CDR3, the DNA is TGTGCCAGTAATCAGGGGAATGGCTACACCTTC. It translates to CASNQGNGYTF.

This clonotype was seen repeatedly, ten times or more. The J gene is TRBJ2-3, the V gene TRBV7-2; TRBD1 agrees at 7 bases. Unmatched junction bases numbered 13, after V lost 5 bases and J lost 2 bases. The CDR3 runs to 17 residues. Looked up from germline, CDR1 is SGHTA and CDR2 is FQGNSA. The CDR3 here is CASSQQTGSTLTDTQYF. CDR3 nucleotide sequence: TGTGCCAGCAGCCAGCAGACAGGGTCTACTCTCACAGATACGCAGTATTTT.

This clonotype was seen ten or more times. The CDR3 DNA is TGCGCCAGCAGCTTAGGGACAGGGGCGCACGAGCAGTACTTC. This codes for CASSLGTGAHEQYF. This sequence joins TRBV5-1 and TRBJ2-7; TRBD1 matches 10 bases. The CDR3 runs 14 residues. The V gene's germline CDR1 is SGHRS and CDR2 YFSETQ. V gave up 2 bases and J gave up 5 bases; unmatched junction bases: 4.

In this sample, this clonotype turned up a few times. V is TRBV9 and J is TRBJ2-1; tentatively, D is TRBD1 (5 bases). Trimming pared 3 bases from V and 9 bases from J, leaving 16 bases between. The germline V gene encodes CDR1 SGDLS and CDR2 YYNGEE. The CDR3 totals 14 residues. The DNA for the CDR3 is TGTGCCAGCAGCGGGGGCATAGGGTTGGGTGAGCAGTTCTTC. Translation: CASSGGIGLGEQFF.

This clonotype was found many times. The chain employs TRBV2 and TRBJ2-2, with 12 bases aligning to TRBD2. The J segment lost 7 bases and the V segment lost 6 bases, leaving 9 bases of the junction unmatched. Germline CDR1 and CDR2: SNHLY and FYNNEI. CDR3 length equals 16 residues. CDR3 in DNA: TGTGCCAGCAGAAAGACTAGCGGGAGTTCTAACGGGGAGCTGTTTTTT. Encoded protein: CASRKTSGSSNGELFF. The full variable domain, in which reference TRBV2 and TRBJ2-2 provide the parts outside the CDR3, is EPEVTQTPSHQVTQMGQEVILRCVPISNHLYFYWYRQILGQKVEFLVSFYNNEISEKSEIFDDQFSVERPDGSNFTLKIRSTKLEDSAMYFCASRKTSGSSNGELFFGEGSRLTVL.

This clonotype was detected a few times. V usage is TRBV18 and J usage is TRBJ1-2; 10 bases fit TRBD1. With 3 bases clipped from V and 8 bases from J, the junction kept 6 bases outside the gene matches. The V gene's germline CDR1 is KGHSH and CDR2 LQKENI. The CDR3 sequence is 14 residues long. The CDR3 region has the DNA TGTGCCAGCTCACCCCGACAGGGGGCTCGAGGCTACACCTTC. Its translation is CASSPRQGARGYTF. Together with reference TRBV18 and TRBJ1-2, the CDR3 gives the full variable domain: NAGVMQNPRHLVRRRGQEARLRCSPMKGHSHVYWYRQLPEEGLKFMVYLQKENIIDESGMPKERFSAEFPKEGPSILRIQQVVRGDSAAYFCASSPRQGARGYTFGSGTRLTVV.

As concerns this clonotype: The conserved phenylalanine or tryptophan is not found at the CDR3 terminus, so this likely reflects a read error. The chain joins TRBV3-1 to TRBJ2-1; 10 bases map to TRBD2. V gave up 0 bases and J gave up 7 bases; unmatched junction bases: 9. Per germline, CDR1 LGHDT and CDR2 YNNKEL (reference sequence). The CDR3 has 17 amino acids. CDR3 amino acids: CASSQDRRTSGKNEQFS. Here the CDR3 DNA reads TGTGCCAGCAGCCAAGATAGGCGTACTAGCGGGAAGAATGAGCAGTTCTCC.

The sample holds many counts of this clonotype. The chain has TRBV27 and TRBJ2-4; no definite D call. Germline CDR1 and CDR2: MNHEY and SMNVEV (reference sequence). Trimming left V 5 bases short and J 0 bases short, with 8 bases between. This CDR3 contains 14 residues. The CDR3 loop reads CASSPGGAKNIQYF. As DNA, the CDR3 is TGTGCCAGCAGTCCTGGTGGAGCCAAAAACATTCAGTACTTC.

Ten or more counts support this clonotype. The rearrangement uses TRBV7-6 and TRBJ2-1, with 12 bases that match TRBD2. From germline, CDR1 is SGHVS and CDR2 FNYEAQ. Unmatched junction bases numbered 1, after V lost 0 bases and J lost 4 bases. CDR3 length: 16 amino acids. DNA for the CDR3: TGTGCCAGCAGCTTAGCGGGACTAGCGGGTTACAATGAGCAGTTCTTC. Amino acid sequence: CASSLAGLAGYNEQFF.

This clonotype showed up many times. The gene calls are TRBV5-5 and TRBJ1-1, with a weak D call TRBD1 (5 bases). The CDR3 totals 15 residues. Germline lookup yields CDR1 SGHKS and CDR2 YYEKEE (reference sequence). V was shortened by 1 base and J by 0 bases, with 10 bases between the two germline ends. The CDR3 DNA is TGTGCCAGCAGCTTGAGGTGGGGCATGAACACTGAAGCTTTCTTT. As protein: CASSLRWGMNTEAFF.

The gene calls are TRBV18 and TRBJ2-4; 8 bases fit TRBD1. Germline CDR1 and CDR2: KGHSH and LQKENI. The CDR3 has 18 amino acids. Trimming took 3 bases from V and 0 from J; bases not matched to a gene: 10. CDR3 in amino acids: CASSPRTGTLVAKNIQYF. The DNA for the CDR3 is TGTGCCAGCTCACCGCGGACAGGGACCCTGGTAGCCAAAAACATTCAGTACTTC.

This clonotype has a count of ten or more. The chain combines TRBV20-1 with TRBJ1-4; no clear D gene. The germline V gene has CDR1 DFQATT and CDR2 SNEGSKA (reference sequence). Trimming pared 0 bases from V and 5 bases from J, leaving 19 bases between. CDR3 size: 17 residues. This CDR3 is CSARERHAAQLNEKLFF. The CDR3 DNA reads as TGCAGTGCTAGAGAGAGACACGCCGCTCAACTGAATGAAAAACTGTTTTTT.

This clonotype appeared many times. The V call is TRBV7-3, the J call TRBJ2-1; D may correspond to TRBD1 or TRBD2 (5 bases each). The V gene's germline CDR1 is SGHTA and CDR2 FQGTGA. Deletions cut 5 bases from V and 5 bases from J, with 13 bases between. The CDR3 has 14 amino acids. The CDR3 DNA follows: TGTGCCAGCAGCCTCCGGGACGGTAACAATGAGCAGTTCTTC. Translation: CASSLRDGNNEQFF.

This clonotype was counted many times. This sequence joins TRBV7-2 and TRBJ2-3; a weak D match, TRBD2 (5 bases). The CDR3 totals 16 residues. Germline CDR1 SGHTA, CDR2 FQGNSA. V dropped 1 base and J dropped 0 bases, with 11 bases sitting between them. The CDR3 DNA is TGTGCCAGCAGCTTAGTGGGCGGGCCTAGCACAGATACGCAGTATTTT. Residues: CASSLVGGPSTDTQYF.